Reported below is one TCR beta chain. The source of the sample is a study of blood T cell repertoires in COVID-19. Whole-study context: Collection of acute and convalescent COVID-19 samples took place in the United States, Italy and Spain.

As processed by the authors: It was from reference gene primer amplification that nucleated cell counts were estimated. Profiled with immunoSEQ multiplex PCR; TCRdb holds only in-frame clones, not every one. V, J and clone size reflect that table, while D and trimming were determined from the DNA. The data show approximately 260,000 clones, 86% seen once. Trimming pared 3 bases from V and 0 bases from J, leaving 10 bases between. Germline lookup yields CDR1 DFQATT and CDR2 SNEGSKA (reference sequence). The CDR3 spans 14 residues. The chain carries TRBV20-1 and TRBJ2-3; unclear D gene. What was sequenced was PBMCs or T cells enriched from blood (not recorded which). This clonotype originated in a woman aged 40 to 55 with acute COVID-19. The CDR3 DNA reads TGCAGTGCTAGTATAGTAACTAGCACAGATACGCAGTATTTT. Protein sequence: CSASIVTSTDTQYF.